The clone carrying this T cell receptor beta chain was counted between two and nine times. Looked up from germline, CDR1 is SGHTS and CDR2 is YDEGEE. The CDR3 loop spans 15 amino acids. Trimming took 4 bases from V and 1 from J; bases not matched to a gene: 3. This record comes from a study of blood T cell repertoires in COVID-19. Study summary: Samples of COVID-19 (acute and convalescent) were obtained from the United States, Italy and Spain. The cDNA or gDNA used as material had been derived from T cells, B-cell-depleted T cells, or PBMCs.

Per the original methods: Nucleated cell counts were estimated from reference gene primer amplification. Sequencing used immunoSEQ multiplex PCR; TCRdb keeps in-frame clones, though not all of them. V, J and clone size derive from that table, while D and trimming were established from the DNA sequence. The sample yields 70,000 to 95,000 clones, 70% to 90% seen once. The V gene is TRBV5-8, the J gene TRBJ2-5, with 11 positions matching TRBD2. The clonotype was recovered from a woman older than 75 with active COVID-19. Sequencing was performed on peripheral blood. The CDR3 DNA is TGTGCCAGCAGCGCCGGACTAGCGGGCCAAGAGACCCAGTACTTC. It yields the protein CASSAGLAGQETQYF.